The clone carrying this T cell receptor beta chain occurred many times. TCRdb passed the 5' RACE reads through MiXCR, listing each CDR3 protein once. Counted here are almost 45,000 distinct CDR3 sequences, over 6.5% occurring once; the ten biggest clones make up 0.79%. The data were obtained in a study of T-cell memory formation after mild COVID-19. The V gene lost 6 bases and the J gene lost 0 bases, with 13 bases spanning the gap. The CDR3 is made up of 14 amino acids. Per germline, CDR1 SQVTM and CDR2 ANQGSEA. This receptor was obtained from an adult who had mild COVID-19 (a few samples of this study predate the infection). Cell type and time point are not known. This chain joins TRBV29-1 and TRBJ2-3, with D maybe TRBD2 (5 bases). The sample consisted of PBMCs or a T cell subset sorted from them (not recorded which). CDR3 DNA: TGCAGCGTCGGGTCCGGGATGAGCACAGATACGCAGTATTTT. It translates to CSVGSGMSTDTQYF.